This TCR beta chain was captured by sequencing in a study of blood T cell repertoires in COVID-19. As originally analysed: Estimation of nucleated cell counts was performed using reference gene primer amplification. Profiling relied on immunoSEQ multiplex PCR, and the TCRdb table lists in-frame clones only, not all of them. V, J and clone size are those of that table, while D and trimming were read from the DNA. The sample holds roughly 240,000 clones; over 80% are singletons and the top ten take 2.5% to 3%. This CDR3 region has 13 residues. The V and J ends lost 4 bases and 8 bases respectively, with 12 bases between them. Germline V CDR1 and CDR2: MRHNA, SNTAGT. All enrollees were roughly 18 to 90 years old and from 20 to 30 US areas.

Sequenced: PBMCs or T cells enriched from blood (not recorded which). This clonotype originated in a woman aged 25 to 39 with acute COVID-19. The chain has TRBV6-4 and TRBJ2-1; TRBD2 might be the D (6 bases). CDR3 sequence: CASSGRLGDEQFF. CDR3 DNA: TGTGCCAGCAGTGGAAGACTAGGCGATGAGCAGTTCTTC.